This TCR beta chain derives from a study of shared clonotypes between healthy human individuals. Study-wide results and limits: Rarefaction curves obtained for sorted subsets showed sequencing incomplete despite large depth.

Turning to this clone: Antigen: not known.

The germline CDR1 and CDR2 sequences are WNHNN and SYGVQD (reference sequence). The CDR3 runs 15 residues. V lost 0 bases to trimming and J lost 2 bases, with 11 bases between them. CD4+ cells underwent separation, giving CD45RA+ naive and CD45RA-negative memory subsets. Using immunoSEQ multiplex PCR, the repertoire was profiled, and TCRdb retains in-frame clones only, with some absent. The table has just over 2,000,000 clones, over 85% seen once. V gene TRBV10-1 combines with J gene TRBJ2-7, with TRBD1 as a possible D gene (6 bases). This sequence was found in a man younger than 35 in good health. What was sequenced was naive CD4+ T cells sorted from blood. Subset of the sample: CD45RA+ positively selected. Here the CDR3 DNA reads TGCGCCAGCAGTGAGTCGGCGAAGGGGGCCTACGAGCAGTACTTC. It specifies CASSESAKGAYEQYF.